The 25 T cell receptor beta chains reported below all come from one sample, sequenced in a study of blood T cells in healthy people across ages. PCR was performed a second time for about 7 to 11 cycles using a sample-barcoded 5' primer and a J-beta primer mix. TCRdb re-called the 5' RACE reads through MiXCR, storing one row per CDR3 protein. The sample yields about 650,000 distinct CDR3 sequences, 32% seen once. The sample consisted of blood. These receptors all come from an elderly woman in good health.

This clonotype was seen at least ten times. The rearrangement uses TRBV6-5 and TRBJ1-5; D remains ambiguous. Germline loops: CDR1 MNHEY, CDR2 SVGAGI. The CDR3 length is 14 residues. V lost 5 bases and J 0 bases, leaving 8 bases between the germline ends. The CDR3 nucleotides read TGTGCCAGCAGTGTGGCCCTTAGCAATCAGCCCCAGCATTTT. Protein sequence: CASSVALSNQPQHF.

This clonotype came up many times. This rearrangement joins TRBV5-4 to TRBJ2-5; 7 bases match TRBD1. This CDR3 has 15 amino acids. Per the germline V gene, CDR1 is SGHNT and CDR2 is YYREEE (reference sequence). With V trimmed by 4 bases and J by 2 bases, 8 bases remained unmatched. The CDR3 DNA follows: TGTGCCAGCAGCCCAAAGGGGGCCGGGCAAGAGACCCAGTACTTC. Protein product: CASSPKGAGQETQYF.

This clonotype was observed a handful of times. The chain joins TRBV30 to TRBJ1-1; D gene unclear. V lost 0 bases to trimming and J lost 1 base, with 6 bases between them. The CDR3 extends over 13 amino acids. CDR1 and CDR2 from the germline V gene are GTSNPN and SVGIG (reference sequence). CDR3 amino acids: CAWSVEANTEAFF. CDR3 nucleotide sequence: TGTGCCTGGAGTGTCGAGGCGAACACTGAAGCTTTCTTT. Based on the CDR3 plus reference TRBV30 and TRBJ1-1, the full variable domain is SQTIHQWPATLVQPVGSPLSLECTVEGTSNPNLYWYRQAAGRGLQLLFYSVGIGQISSEVPQNLSASRPQDRQFILSSKKLLLSDSGFYLCAWSVEANTEAFFGQGTRLTVV.

There are a few counts of this clonotype. CDR3 residues: CASSTGGGPTDTQYF. The CDR3 DNA is TGTGCCAGCAGTACGGGTGGGGGGCCAACAGATACGCAGTATTTT. This sequence joins TRBV6-6 and TRBJ2-3; the D gene could be TRBD1 or TRBD2 (6 bases each). The V end lost 5 bases, the J end lost 3 bases, and 15 bases lay between the germline ends. Germline-derived CDR1 and CDR2 are MNHNY and SVGAGI (reference sequence). The CDR3 spans 15 residues.

This clonotype came up a few times. The chain employs TRBV6-5 and TRBJ1-1; 8 bases are a match to TRBD1. The germline gives CDR1 MNHEY, CDR2 SVGAGI. The V gene end was trimmed by 6 bases and the J gene end by 3 bases; junction bases not matched to a gene: 9. This CDR3 is 15 amino acids long. Here the CDR3 DNA reads TGTGCCAGCAGCCCTACCTCAGGGGGCTACACTGAAGCTTTCTTT. It yields the protein CASSPTSGGYTEAFF.

The V call is TRBV11-2, the J call TRBJ2-1; 10 bases agree with TRBD1. J lost 5 bases, V lost 1 base, and 8 bases had no gene match. Germline CDR1 and CDR2: SGHAT and FQNNGV. The CDR3 sequence is 17 residues long. CDR3 nucleotides: TGTGCCAGCAGCTTAGGCCCGACAGGGGGCGCGAACAATGAGCAGTTCTTC. Its protein product is CASSLGPTGGANNEQFF.

This clonotype came up many times. CDR3 region: CASSQDGQGSSGANVLTF. CDR3 nucleotides: TGCGCCAGCAGCCAAGATGGCCAGGGGAGCTCTGGGGCCAACGTCCTGACTTTC. The rearrangement links TRBV4-3 to TRBJ2-6; a possible D gene is TRBD1 (6 bases). V was shortened by 0 bases and J by 0 bases, with 12 bases between the two germline ends. Germline CDR1 LGHNA, CDR2 YSLEER. The CDR3 runs to 18 residues.

Comments on this clonotype: A single base separates this from a much larger clone, so it may be a read error. The rearrangement joins TRBV29-1 to TRBJ2-7; tentatively, D is TRBD1 or TRBD2 (5 bases each). The germline CDR1 and CDR2 sequences are SQVTM and ANQGSEA. Trimming removed 7 bases at V and 7 bases at J, with 23 bases between. This CDR3 spans 14 amino acids. The CDR3 loop is CSAYGDQAYNEQYF. CDR3 nucleotides: TGCAGCGCCTATGGGGACCAAGCCTACAATGAGCAGTACTTC.

The V and J genes are TRBV20-1 and TRBJ2-7, with TRBD2 matching over 11 bases. Germline values: CDR1 DFQATT, CDR2 SNEGSKA (reference sequence). The V gene end was trimmed by 3 bases and the J gene end by 2 bases; junction bases not matched to a gene: 6. The CDR3 spans 15 residues. The CDR3 coding sequence is TGCAGTGCTAGGGGTGGACTAGCGGGCACCTACGAGCAGTACTTC. Protein sequence: CSARGGLAGTYEQYF.

This clonotype came up a few times. The chain carries TRBV20-1 and TRBJ1-1; D is perhaps TRBD1 (5 bases). V gave up 6 bases and J gave up 4 bases, with 21 bases separating them. CDR3 size: 15 residues. Germline values: CDR1 DFQATT, CDR2 SNEGSKA (reference sequence). The CDR3 DNA follows: TGCAGTGCCCGTCCCCCAGCAGGGCCGCTCACTGAAGCTTTCTTT. Translating gives CSARPPAGPLTEAFF.

For this clonotype: A clone one base away is much larger, so this may be a read error. The chain has TRBV6-5 and TRBJ2-3, with D possibly matching TRBD2 (5 bases). The length of the CDR3 is 14 residues. With 7 bases removed from V and 5 bases from J, the gap between germline ends came to 16 bases. The germline V gene has CDR1 MNHEY and CDR2 SVGAGI. CDR3 residues: CASKAGFSGDTQYF. CDR3 coding DNA: TGTGCCAGCAAGGCGGGCTTTAGTGGAGATACGCAGTATTTT.

This clonotype was counted once. A much larger clonotype is one base distant, so this may be a read error. This chain joins TRBV28 and TRBJ2-3; D is unclear. The CDR3 is 12 amino acids. Germline loops: CDR1 MDHEN, CDR2 SYDVKM. Here the CDR3 reads CAGSFPWNTQYF. CDR3 nucleotides: TGTGCCGGCAGCTTTCCATGGAATACGCAGTATTTT.

The chain combines TRBV9 with TRBJ1-5, with 7 bases matching TRBD1. J gave up 5 bases and V 5 bases, and 7 bases lay outside the gene matches. The germline CDR1 and CDR2 sequences are SGDLS and YYNGEE. This CDR3 has 14 residues. The CDR3 reads CASSRTGNHQPQHF. CDR3 bases: TGTGCCAGCAGTCGGACAGGTAATCATCAGCCCCAGCATTTT.

Many counts were recorded for this clonotype. The chain couples TRBV12-3 or TRBV12-4 to TRBJ2-1, with TRBD2 as a possible D gene (6 bases). This CDR3 comprises 14 residues. The V gene lost 3 bases and the J gene lost 6 bases, with 12 bases spanning the gap. CDR3 sequence: CASSLETRVNEQFF. In DNA form, the CDR3 reads TGTGCCAGCAGTTTGGAGACTAGAGTCAATGAGCAGTTCTTC.

The V call is TRBV5-1, the J call TRBJ1-1, with 8 bases matching TRBD1. The V gene's germline CDR1 is SGHRS and CDR2 YFSETQ. With 2 bases clipped from V and 4 bases from J, the junction kept 4 bases outside the gene matches. The CDR3 has 14 amino acids. The CDR3 spells CASSFKTGGTEAFF. CDR3 in DNA: TGCGCCAGCAGCTTCAAAACAGGGGGCACTGAAGCTTTCTTT.

This clonotype has at least ten counts. The CDR3 sequence is CASSQRAGGDNEQFF. CDR3 nucleotides: TGTGCCAGCAGCCAAAGGGCGGGCGGGGACAATGAGCAGTTCTTC. V usage is TRBV4-2 and J usage is TRBJ2-1; a weak D match, TRBD2 (6 bases). V lost 2 bases and J lost 5, with 13 bases in between. The germline V gene encodes CDR1 LGHNA and CDR2 YNFKEQ. CDR3 length equals 15 residues.

This clonotype was seen more than once but under ten times. V usage is TRBV29-1 and J usage is TRBJ2-3; D unclear. Germline loops: CDR1 SQVTM, CDR2 ANQGSEA. The CDR3 has 12 amino acids. V was shortened by 3 bases and J by 3 bases, with 7 bases between the two germline ends. The CDR3, as DNA: TGCAGCGTTGACGAGAAGACAGATACGCAGTATTTT. Residues: CSVDEKTDTQYF.

A few counts support this clonotype. The chain joins TRBV5-1 to TRBJ2-5; 9 bases are shared with TRBD2. CDR1 and CDR2 from the germline V gene are SGHRS and YFSETQ. The CDR3 is 14 amino acids. The V and J ends lost 0 bases and 11 bases, in that order; junction bases with no gene match: 8. The CDR3 nucleotides read TGCGCCAGCAGCTTGGCAACCTTAGCGGGAGAGCAGTACTTC. The encoded protein is CASSLATLAGEQYF. The full variable domain, with the rest looked up from reference TRBV5-1 and TRBJ2-5, is KAGVTQTPRYLIKTRGQQVTLSCSPISGHRSVSWYQQTPGQGLQFLFEYFSETQRNKGNFPGRFSGRQFSNSRSEMNVSTLELGDSALYLCASSLATLAGEQYFGPGTRLLVL.

The chain combines TRBV5-5 with TRBJ1-2; D perhaps matches TRBD1 (5 bases). This CDR3 contains 16 residues. Germline assignment: CDR1 SGHKS and CDR2 YYEKEE (reference sequence). V was pared by 4 bases and J by 7 bases, with 23 bases between. For the CDR3, the DNA is TGTGCCAGCAGCACCGTCGGGGCAGGCCTATCCCGTGGCTACACCTTC. The encoded protein is CASSTVGAGLSRGYTF.

With respect to this clonotype: A junction boundary mismatches the germline segment, possibly from a read error. Written as DNA, the CDR3 is TGCGCCAGCAGTCGAGGACAGGGGGAGCACAGATACGCAGTATTT. It translates to CASSRGQGEHRYAVF. This chain uses TRBV23-1 with TRBJ2-3; 10 bases match TRBD1. TRBV23-1 is an ORF; its function is uncertain. The CDR3 runs 15 residues.

Notes on this clonotype: A single base separates this from a much larger clone, so it may be a read error. The chain recombines TRBV18 with TRBJ2-7, with 10 bases identical to TRBD2. The CDR3 has 15 residues. The V segment lost 2 bases and the J segment 7 bases; nucleotides outside the gene matches: 8. Germline assignment: CDR1 KGHSH and CDR2 LQKENI. The CDR3 loop reads CASSPTSGGAHEQYF. Written as DNA, the CDR3 is TGTGCCAGCTCACCAACGAGCGGGGGGGCTCATGAGCAGTACTTC.

This clonotype was observed a few times. The chain carries TRBV13 and TRBJ2-1; the match to TRBD1 covers 7 bases. The CDR3 covers 18 residues. Germline CDR1 and CDR2: PRHDT and FYEKMQ (reference sequence). V lost 5 bases, J lost 0 bases, and 13 bases stayed unmatched. The CDR3 protein is CASSRKILTGSSYNEQFF. CDR3 nucleotides: TGTGCCAGCAGCCGGAAGATCTTGACAGGGAGCTCCTACAATGAGCAGTTCTTC.

This clonotype was found once. The genes are TRBV12-3 or TRBV12-4 and TRBJ2-1; TRBD1 is a possible D gene (6 bases). TRBJ2-7 explains the end of the DNA better; the J call may be wrong. The CDR3 length is 16 residues. The CDR3 region has the DNA TGTGCCAGCAGTCCCGCAGGGGTTGGCCCCTACAATGAGCAGTACTTC. Translating gives CASSPAGVGPYNEQYF.

About this clonotype itself: A much bigger clone sits one base away, suggesting this may be a read error. The chain couples TRBV28 to TRBJ1-6; D is possibly TRBD1 (6 bases). The germline V gene encodes CDR1 MDHEN and CDR2 SYDVKM. The length of the CDR3 is 19 residues. The CDR3 DNA follows: TGTGCCGGCAGTTTATACAGGGAGCGCCACAAGATCTATAATTCACCCCTCCACTTT. Its protein is CAGSLYRERHKIYNSPLHF.

This clonotype was seen many times. J is TRBJ1-5 and V is TRBV4-2, with 7 bases matching TRBD1. Germline assignment: CDR1 LGHNA and CDR2 YNFKEQ. V was clipped by 4 bases and J by 2 bases; unmatched bases: 8. The CDR3 spans 16 residues. The CDR3 bases are TGTGCCAGCAGCCTAGCTCACAGGGGAGGCAATCAGCCCCAGCATTTT. Translated: CASSLAHRGGNQPQHF.